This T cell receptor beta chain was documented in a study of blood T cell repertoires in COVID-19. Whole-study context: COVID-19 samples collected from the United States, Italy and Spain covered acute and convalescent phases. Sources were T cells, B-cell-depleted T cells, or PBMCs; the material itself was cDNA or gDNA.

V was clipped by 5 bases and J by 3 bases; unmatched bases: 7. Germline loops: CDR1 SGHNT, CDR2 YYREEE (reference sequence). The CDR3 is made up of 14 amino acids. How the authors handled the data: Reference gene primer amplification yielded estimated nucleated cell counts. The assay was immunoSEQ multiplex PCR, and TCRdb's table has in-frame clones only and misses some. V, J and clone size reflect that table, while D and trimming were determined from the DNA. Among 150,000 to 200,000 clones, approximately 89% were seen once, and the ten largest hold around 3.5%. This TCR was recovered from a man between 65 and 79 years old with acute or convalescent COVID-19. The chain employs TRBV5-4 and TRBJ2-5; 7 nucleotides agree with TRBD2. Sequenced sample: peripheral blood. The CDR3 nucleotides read TGTGCCAGCAGTTCCGGGGGGTCCGAAGAGACCCAGTACTTC. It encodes CASSSGGSEETQYF.